This T cell receptor (beta chain) was sequenced during a study of metastatic and nonmetastatic thyroid tumors. Study at large: Across blood and tumor or nodule tissue, repertoires from malignant and benign thyroid patients were compared with one another. General study findings and limits: According to reports, the diversity of TCR beta was significantly higher in malignant thyroid tumors than in benign nodules, and this held in both blood and tumor samples.

Before thyroid surgery, none of the patients had received any treatment. At least ten counts were recorded for this clone. Antigen specificity is unknown. The CDR3 totals 13 residues. Germline V CDR1 and CDR2: DFQATT, SNEGSKA (reference sequence). V was trimmed by 6 bases and J by 5 bases, leaving 13 bases between them. As handled by the study authors: A distant-metastasis classifier for papillary thyroid cancer was built using CDR3 differences across clinicopathological groups. From the PCR reads, TCRdb re-called clones with MiXCR. It is TCRdb's table, rather than the study itself, that gives the V and J calls and clone size. The sample records about 23,000 clones, roughly 22% being singletons.

This chain connects TRBV20-1 to TRBJ2-2; D remains ambiguous. The source is a female donor with papillary thyroid cancer or a benign thyroid nodule (not recorded which). Some clones in this sample may be carry-over from other donors' samples. What was sequenced was blood. DNA for the CDR3: TGCAGTGCGTCTTACCCCGGGACCGGGGAGCTGTTTTTT. Amino acid sequence: CSASYPGTGELFF.